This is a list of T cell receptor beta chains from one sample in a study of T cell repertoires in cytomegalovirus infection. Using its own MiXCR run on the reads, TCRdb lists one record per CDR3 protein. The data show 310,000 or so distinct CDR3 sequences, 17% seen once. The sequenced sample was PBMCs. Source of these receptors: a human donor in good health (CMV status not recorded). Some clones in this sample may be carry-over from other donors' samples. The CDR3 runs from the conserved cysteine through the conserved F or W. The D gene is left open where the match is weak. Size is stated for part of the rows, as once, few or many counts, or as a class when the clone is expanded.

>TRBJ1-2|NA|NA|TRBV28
TGTGCCAGCAGTTCCACAGGGAGGTTCGCCTTC
CASSSTGRFAF
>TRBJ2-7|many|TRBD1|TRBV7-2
TGTGCCAGCAGCGCGACAGGGAAAGGCGTCTACGAGCAGTACTTC
CASSATGKGVYEQYF
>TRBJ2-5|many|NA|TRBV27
TGTGCCAGCAGTTCAAAAGAGACCCAGTACTTC
CASSSKETQYF
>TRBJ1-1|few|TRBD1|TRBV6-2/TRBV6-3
TGTGCCAGCAACGGACAGGGGGCTTTCACTGAAGCTTTCTTT
CASNGQGAFTEAFF
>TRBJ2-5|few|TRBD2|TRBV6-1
TGTGCCAGCAATACCCCGCCGACTAGCGGGGGGGTAGAGACCCAGTACTTC
CASNTPPTSGGVETQYF
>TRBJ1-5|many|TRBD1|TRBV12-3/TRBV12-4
TGTGCCAGCAGTTTAGCGGGACAGGGTGTCAATCAGCCCCAGCATTTT
CASSLAGQGVNQPQHF
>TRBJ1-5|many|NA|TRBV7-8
TGTGCCACCTCACGGGACGTAGGCAATCAGCCCCAGCATTTT
CATSRDVGNQPQHF
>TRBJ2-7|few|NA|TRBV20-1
TGCAGTGCTAGAGATGGCGTTCGGGGGGCTTACGAGCAGTACTTC
CSARDGVRGAYEQYF
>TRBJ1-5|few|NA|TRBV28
TGTGCCAGCAGTCCTCCGGACAGCACTACTAATCAGCCCCAGCATTTT
CASSPPDSTTNQPQHF
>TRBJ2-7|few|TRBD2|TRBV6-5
TGTGCCAGCAGTAGGACTAGCGGGGGGAACGAGCAGTACTTC
CASSRTSGGNEQYF
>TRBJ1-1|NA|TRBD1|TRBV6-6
TGTGCCAGCAGTACACCGGACAGGGTACCCACTGAAGCTTTCTTT
CASSTPDRVPTEAFF
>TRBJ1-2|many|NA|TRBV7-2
TGTGCCAGCAGCTTAGGATCCAAGTCCCGATATGGCTACACCTTC
CASSLGSKSRYGYTF
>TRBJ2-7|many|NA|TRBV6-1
TGTGCCAGCAGTTTCTCCGGAGGGACGGGTGCCTACGAGCAGTACTTC
CASSFSGGTGAYEQYF
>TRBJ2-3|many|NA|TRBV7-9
TGTGCCAGCAGCCTCAGGGCGGATACGCAGTATTTT
CASSLRADTQYF
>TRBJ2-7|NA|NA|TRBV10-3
TGTGCCATCAGTCCACGGACGGAAAGCTCCTACGAGCAGTACTTC
CAISPRTESSYEQYF
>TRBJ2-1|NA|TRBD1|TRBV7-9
TGTGCCAGCAGCTGGAACCGGGACAGTCCCTACAATGAGCAGTTCTTC
CASSWNRDSPYNEQFF
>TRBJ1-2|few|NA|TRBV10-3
TGTGCCATCAGTGCAGGGGCGGTGAACTATGGCTACACCTTC
CAISAGAVNYGYTF
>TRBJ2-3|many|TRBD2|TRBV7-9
TGTGCCAGCAGCGGGGGTAGGACTAGTCGGGATACGCAGTATTTT
CASSGGRTSRDTQYF
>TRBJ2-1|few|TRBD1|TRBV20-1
TGCAGTGCTGACTCGGCAGGGGGAGACTACAATGAGCAGTTCTTC
CSADSAGGDYNEQFF
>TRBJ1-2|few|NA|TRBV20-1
TGCAGTGCTAGAGATTGGTCTGCAGGGACCGGCGGGGGCTACACCTTC
CSARDWSAGTGGGYTF
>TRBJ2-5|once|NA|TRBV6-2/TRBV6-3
TGTGCCAGCAGTTCCCTACGAGGGGAGATCCAAGAGACCCAGTACTTC
CASSSLRGEIQETQYF
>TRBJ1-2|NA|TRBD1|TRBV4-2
TGTGCCAGCAGCCAACTACAGGGGGTTTGGAGCTATGGCTACACCTTC
CASSQLQGVWSYGYTF
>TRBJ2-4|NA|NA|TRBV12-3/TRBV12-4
TGTGCCAGCAGTCCCAGGGTGAACATTCAGTACTTC
CASSPRVNIQYF
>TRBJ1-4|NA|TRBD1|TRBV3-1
TGTGCCAGCAGCCAGGAGGACAGGGGTGACGAAAAACTGTTTTTT
CASSQEDRGDEKLFF
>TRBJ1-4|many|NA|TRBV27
TGTGCCAGCAGTCTCCACGCCCGAGGGCGGGATGAAAAACTGTTTTTT
CASSLHARGRDEKLFF
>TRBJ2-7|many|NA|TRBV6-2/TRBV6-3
TGTGCCAGCAGTGGGCAACCGAGCTCCTACGAGCAGTACTTC
CASSGQPSSYEQYF
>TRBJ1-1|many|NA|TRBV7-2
TGTGCCAGCAGCGACGGACAACTCCTTGACACTGAAGCTTTCTTT
CASSDGQLLDTEAFF
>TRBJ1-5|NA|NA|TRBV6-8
TGTGCCAGCGGTTTCTATAGCAATCAGCCCCAGCATTTT
CASGFYSNQPQHF
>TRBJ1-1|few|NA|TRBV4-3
TGCGCCAGCAGCCAAGGTCATTTGAGGACTGAAGCTTTCTTT
CASSQGHLRTEAFF
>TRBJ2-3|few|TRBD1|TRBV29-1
TGCAGCGTTGAAGGGGACAGGGGTCCAGATACGCAGTATTTT
CSVEGDRGPDTQYF
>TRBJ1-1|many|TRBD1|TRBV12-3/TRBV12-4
TGTGCCAGCAGCTCCGGACAGGGGACTGAAGCTTTCTTT
CASSSGQGTEAFF
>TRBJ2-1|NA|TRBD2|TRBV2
TGTGCCAGCAGGACAGCGGGGGCCGGTTACAATGAGCAGTTCTTC
CASRTAGAGYNEQFF
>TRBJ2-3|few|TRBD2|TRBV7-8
TGTGCCAGCAGCTGGAAGGGGGGCGGGGGGGCAGCAGATACGCAGTATTTT
CASSWKGGGGAADTQYF
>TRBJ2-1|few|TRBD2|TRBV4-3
TGCGCCAGCAGCTACCTAGCGGGGGAACGTCAATCGTACAATGAGCAGTTCTTC
CASSYLAGERQSYNEQFF
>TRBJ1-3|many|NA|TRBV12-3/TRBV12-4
TGTGCCAGCAGTTCTTTCTTTTCTGGAAACACCATATATTTT
CASSSFFSGNTIYF
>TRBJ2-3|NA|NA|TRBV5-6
TGTGCCAGCAGCTTGGTGGTAGGCGGCACAGATACGCAGTATTTT
CASSLVVGGTDTQYF
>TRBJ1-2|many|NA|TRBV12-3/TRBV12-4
TGTGCCAGCAGTGAACAAACAGGGCTCAATGGCTACACCTTC
CASSEQTGLNGYTF
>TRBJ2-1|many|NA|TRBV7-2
TGTGCCAGCAGTACCCAGGGGATCGGGGCGGGAGAGCAGTTCTTC
CASSTQGIGAGEQFF
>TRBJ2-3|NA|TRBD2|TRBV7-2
TGTGCCAGCAGCTCCACTAGCGCAATCAGCACAGATACGCAGTATTTT
CASSSTSAISTDTQYF
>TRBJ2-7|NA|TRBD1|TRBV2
TGTGCCAGCAGTGGTCAGCAGGGGGCCTACGAGCAGTACTTC
CASSGQQGAYEQYF
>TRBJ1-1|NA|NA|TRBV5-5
TGTGCCAGCAGCCCGACCGGGAGCGCTGAAGCTTTCTTT
CASSPTGSAEAFF
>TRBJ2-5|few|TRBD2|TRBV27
TGTGCCAGCAGTTTATTCGGTGGCGGGGGGGAGACCCAGTACTTC
CASSLFGGGGETQYF